Given below is one T cell receptor beta chain in context. What it recognizes is unknown. Clones were sequenced by immunoSEQ multiplex PCR, and TCRdb holds only the in-frame ones, with some missing. The data contain about 150,000 clones, 90% to 95% of them seen just once; the ten biggest clones take up about 3.7%. The data originate from a study of T cell responses to AZD1222 COVID-19 vaccine. Study results and limitations: Donors in the cohort were predominantly white British and more often female, and clonal diversity was possibly underestimated.

The CDR3 is 16 residues long. The trim removed 5 bases at V and 2 bases at J, leaving 9 bases unmatched. Germline loops: CDR1 LNHNV, CDR2 YYDKDF (reference sequence). This TCR was sampled from an adult in good health. V and J are TRBV15 and TRBJ2-3, with TRBD1 matching over 8 bases. The sample consisted of peripheral blood, taken on day 0 of AZD1222 vaccination. The DNA of the CDR3 is TGTGCCACCAGCTCCAAGGACAGGGTTCTCACAGATACGCAGTATTTT. Translating gives CATSSKDRVLTDTQYF.